The rows below give T cell receptor beta chains drawn from one sample of a study of T cells expressing NK-cell markers. TCRdb reprocessed the 5' RACE reads, with one entry per CDR3 protein and no DNA. This listing includes approximately 460,000 distinct CDR3 sequences. Sequencing used blood T cells: a sorted CD56 or NKG2C T cell subset, CD4+ or CD8+ T cells, or bulk PBMC T cells (not recorded which). The receptors originated from a woman between 18 and 70 years old in good health. CDR3s include the opening cysteine and the closing phenylalanine or tryptophan. Fields, in order: V gene, J gene, CDR3 protein.

v_call: TRBV20-1; j_call: TRBJ2-5; cdr3_aa: CSARDVGLAGCFQETQYF
v_call: TRBV11-2; j_call: TRBJ2-7; cdr3_aa: CASSPGTSTYEQYF
v_call: TRBV20-1; j_call: TRBJ2-3; cdr3_aa: CSARVAGVADTQYF
v_call: TRBV24-1; j_call: TRBJ1-1; cdr3_aa: CATSESNTEAFF
v_call: TRBV12-3/TRBV12-4; j_call: TRBJ2-4; cdr3_aa: CASSPVGLLAKNIQYF
v_call: TRBV3-1; j_call: TRBJ2-3; cdr3_aa: CASSPWTSGGADTQYF
v_call: TRBV27; j_call: TRBJ1-4; cdr3_aa: CASSLTGNNEKLFF
v_call: TRBV7-2; j_call: TRBJ1-5; cdr3_aa: CASSPQAAGQPQHF
v_call: TRBV5-1; j_call: TRBJ2-1; cdr3_aa: CASSRDSGNNEQFF
v_call: TRBV29-1; j_call: TRBJ2-1; cdr3_aa: CSVLNLQGSYNEQFF
v_call: TRBV29-1; j_call: TRBJ1-3; cdr3_aa: CSVEFGNTIYF
v_call: TRBV6-5; j_call: TRBJ1-5; cdr3_aa: CASSYTADRGRQPQHF
v_call: TRBV5-1; j_call: TRBJ1-2; cdr3_aa: CASSFDDRTGYTF
v_call: TRBV20-1; j_call: TRBJ2-5; cdr3_aa: CSARPTSGSLPETQYF
v_call: TRBV19; j_call: TRBJ1-4; cdr3_aa: CASSIDAVVGEKLFF
v_call: TRBV6-5; j_call: TRBJ2-3; cdr3_aa: CASSYLGTGTDTQYF
v_call: TRBV5-1; j_call: TRBJ1-1; cdr3_aa: CASSAGTGMNTEAFF
v_call: TRBV5-1; j_call: TRBJ2-1; cdr3_aa: CASSFGGTSVFAEQFF
v_call: TRBV19; j_call: TRBJ2-7; cdr3_aa: CASSIDSTSGNSYEQYF
v_call: TRBV6-2/TRBV6-3; j_call: TRBJ1-5; cdr3_aa: CASSTGIPGPQHF
v_call: TRBV4-1; j_call: TRBJ1-1; cdr3_aa: CASKRGSTEAFF
v_call: TRBV7-9; j_call: TRBJ2-3; cdr3_aa: CASSLMGSGGSTDTQYF
v_call: TRBV7-2; j_call: TRBJ2-5; cdr3_aa: CASSLGGGPQETQYF
v_call: TRBV4-1; j_call: TRBJ2-5; cdr3_aa: CASSQDWGAQAQYF
v_call: TRBV3-1; j_call: TRBJ2-1; cdr3_aa: CASSQVGDSYNEQFF
v_call: TRBV7-2; j_call: TRBJ2-3; cdr3_aa: CASSLLAGVDTQYF
v_call: TRBV5-5; j_call: TRBJ1-4; cdr3_aa: CASSPGSTATNEKLFF
v_call: TRBV12-3/TRBV12-4; j_call: TRBJ1-5; cdr3_aa: CASSFQQGGQPQHF
v_call: TRBV12-3/TRBV12-4; j_call: TRBJ2-2; cdr3_aa: CASSYPGLAGITGELVF
v_call: TRBV7-2; j_call: TRBJ2-7; cdr3_aa: CASSPIAGANEQYF
v_call: TRBV4-2; j_call: TRBJ2-3; cdr3_aa: CASSPRHPDTQYF
v_call: TRBV2; j_call: TRBJ2-5; cdr3_aa: CASSEWIGGRETQYF
v_call: TRBV16; j_call: TRBJ2-3; cdr3_aa: CASTQTGTTDTQYF
v_call: TRBV19; j_call: TRBJ2-3; cdr3_aa: CASSMETSLTDTQYF
v_call: TRBV7-8; j_call: TRBJ1-5; cdr3_aa: CASSLTAHNQPQHF
v_call: TRBV5-4; j_call: TRBJ1-2; cdr3_aa: CASSFEGTQNYGYTF